The entry below gives a single TCR beta chain sequence along with its context. This specimen belongs to a study of graft-versus-host responses after intestinal transplantation. The authors seeded roughly 200,000 CFSE-labeled responder cells together with roughly 200,000 irradiated stimulator cells tagged with violet dye. Study observations and caveats: Circulating GvH clones peaking coincided with falling HvG clones soon after transplant. Recipient marrow showed GvH clones, some seen first in ileum or blood.

Losses at the gene ends were 4 bases for V and 1 base for J; bases not matched to a gene: 6. Germline-derived CDR1 and CDR2 are SGHTS and YDEGEE. This CDR3 has 15 residues. Data came from immunoSEQ multiplex PCR; TCRdb stores just in-frame clones and leaves some out. The profile covers around 21,000 clones, with 35% to 40% appearing a single time and roughly 2% taken by the ten largest. The sample here was alloreactive CD4+ T cells from a mixed lymphocyte reaction culture, taken before transplantation. Subset meaning: CFSE-low proliferating T cells sorted from approximately six-day pre-transplant mixed lymphocyte reaction (GvH or HvG direction). This sequence originates from a human patient who was an organ donor for intestinal transplantation. The chain joins TRBV5-8 to TRBJ2-3; TRBD1 matches at 7 bases. CDR3 region: CASSPGQVGTDTQYF. CDR3 coding DNA: TGTGCCAGCAGCCCCGGACAGGTTGGCACAGATACGCAGTATTTT. The whole variable domain, filled in from reference TRBV5-8 and TRBJ2-3, reads EAGVTQSPTHLIKTRGQQATLRCSPISGHTSVYWYQQALGLGLQFLLWYDEGEERNRGNFPPRFSGRQFPNYSSELNVNALELEDSALYLCASSPGQVGTDTQYFGPGTRLTVL.